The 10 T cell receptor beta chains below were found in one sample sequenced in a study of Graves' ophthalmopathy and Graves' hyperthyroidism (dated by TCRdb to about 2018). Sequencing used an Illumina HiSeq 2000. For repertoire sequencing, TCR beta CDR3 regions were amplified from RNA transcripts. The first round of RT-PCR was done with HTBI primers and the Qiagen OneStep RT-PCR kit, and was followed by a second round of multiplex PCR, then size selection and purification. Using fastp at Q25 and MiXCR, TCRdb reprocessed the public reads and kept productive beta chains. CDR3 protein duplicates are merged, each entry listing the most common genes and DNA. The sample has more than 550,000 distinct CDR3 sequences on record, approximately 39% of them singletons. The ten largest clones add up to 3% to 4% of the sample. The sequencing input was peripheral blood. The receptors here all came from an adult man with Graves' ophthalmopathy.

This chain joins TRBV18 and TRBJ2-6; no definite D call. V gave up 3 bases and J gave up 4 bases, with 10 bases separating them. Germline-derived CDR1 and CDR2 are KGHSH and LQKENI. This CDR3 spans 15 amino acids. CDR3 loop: CASSPGRSGANVLTF. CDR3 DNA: TGTGCCAGCTCACCGGGTCGCTCCGGGGCCAACGTCCTGACTTTC.

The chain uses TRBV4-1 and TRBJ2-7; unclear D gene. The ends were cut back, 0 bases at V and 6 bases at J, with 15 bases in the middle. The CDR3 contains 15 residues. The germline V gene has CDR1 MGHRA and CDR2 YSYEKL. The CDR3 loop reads CASSQDPWSWSEQYF. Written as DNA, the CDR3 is TGCGCCAGCAGCCAAGACCCTTGGTCGTGGTCCGAGCAGTACTTC.

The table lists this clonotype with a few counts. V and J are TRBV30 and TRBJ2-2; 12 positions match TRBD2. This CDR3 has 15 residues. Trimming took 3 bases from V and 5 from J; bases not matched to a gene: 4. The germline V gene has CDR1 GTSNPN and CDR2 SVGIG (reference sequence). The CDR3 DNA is TGTGCCTGGAGCCAGACTAGCGGGAGTACCGGGGAGCTGTTTTTT. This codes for CAWSQTSGSTGELFF.

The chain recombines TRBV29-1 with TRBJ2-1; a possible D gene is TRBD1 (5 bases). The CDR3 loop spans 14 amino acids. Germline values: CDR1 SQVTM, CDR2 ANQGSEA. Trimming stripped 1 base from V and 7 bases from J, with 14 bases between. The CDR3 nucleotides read TGCAGCGTTGAAGCCCTGAAGGGGATGAATGAGCAGTTCTTC. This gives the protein CSVEALKGMNEQFF.

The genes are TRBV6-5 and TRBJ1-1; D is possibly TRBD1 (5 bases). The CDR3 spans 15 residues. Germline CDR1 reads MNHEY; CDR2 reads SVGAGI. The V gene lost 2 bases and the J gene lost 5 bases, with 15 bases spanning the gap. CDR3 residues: CASSYASRGGTEAFF. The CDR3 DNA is TGTGCCAGCAGTTACGCCTCGAGGGGAGGGACTGAAGCTTTCTTT.

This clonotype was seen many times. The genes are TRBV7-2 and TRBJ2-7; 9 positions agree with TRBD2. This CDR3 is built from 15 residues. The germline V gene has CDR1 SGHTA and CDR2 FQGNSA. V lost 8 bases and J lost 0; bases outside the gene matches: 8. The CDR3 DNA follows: TGTGCCAGCTCCTTAGCGGGAGCGGACTCCTACGAGCAGTACTTC. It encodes CASSLAGADSYEQYF.

DNA of the CDR3: TGTGCCTGGAGTGTACGGCGGGAAGCTTTCTTT. It specifies CAWSVRREAFF. The V call is TRBV30, the J call TRBJ1-1; D remains ambiguous. Germline V gene data show CDR1 as GTSNPN and CDR2 as SVGIG (reference sequence). This CDR3 region has 11 residues. Trimming removed 0 bases from V and 8 bases from J, with 7 bases in between.

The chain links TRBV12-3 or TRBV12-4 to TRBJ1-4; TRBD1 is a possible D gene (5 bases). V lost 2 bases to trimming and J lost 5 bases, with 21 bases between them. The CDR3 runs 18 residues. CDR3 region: CASSLRGAGGRQNEKLFF. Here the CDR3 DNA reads TGTGCCAGCAGTTTACGAGGGGCGGGGGGACGGCAAAATGAAAAACTGTTTTTT.

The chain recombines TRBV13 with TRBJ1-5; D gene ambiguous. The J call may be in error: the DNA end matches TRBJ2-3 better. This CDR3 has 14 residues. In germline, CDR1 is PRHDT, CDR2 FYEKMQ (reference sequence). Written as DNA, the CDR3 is TGTGCCAGCAGCGCGGACGGTCAAAATCAGCCCCAGTATTTT. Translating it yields CASSADGQNQPQYF.

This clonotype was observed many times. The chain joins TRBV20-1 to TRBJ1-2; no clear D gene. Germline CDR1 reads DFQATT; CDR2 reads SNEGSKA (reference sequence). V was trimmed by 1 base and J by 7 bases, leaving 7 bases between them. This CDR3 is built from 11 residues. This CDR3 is CSARGLFGYTF. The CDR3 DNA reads TGCAGTGCTAGAGGACTTTTTGGCTACACCTTC.